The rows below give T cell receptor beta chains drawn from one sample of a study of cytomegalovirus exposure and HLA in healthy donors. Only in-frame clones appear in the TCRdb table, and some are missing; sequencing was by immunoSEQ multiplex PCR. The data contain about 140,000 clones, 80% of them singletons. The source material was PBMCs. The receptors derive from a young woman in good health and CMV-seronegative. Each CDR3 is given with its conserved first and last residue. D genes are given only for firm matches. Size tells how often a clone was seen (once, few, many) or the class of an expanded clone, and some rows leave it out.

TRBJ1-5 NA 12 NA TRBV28 TGTGCCAGCAGTTGGGGGGATCAGCCCCAGCATTTT CASSWGDQPQHF
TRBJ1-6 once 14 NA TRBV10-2 TGCGCCAGCAGGGAGACAGATTATAATTCACCCCTCCACTTT CASRETDYNSPLHF
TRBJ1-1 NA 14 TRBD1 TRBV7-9 TGTGCCAGCAGCCTGGGACAGTTGAACACTGAAGCTTTCTTT CASSLGQLNTEAFF
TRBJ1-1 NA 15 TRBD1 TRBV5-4 TGTGCCAGCAGGAAAACTACAGGGGCTGGGACTGAAGCTTTCTTT CASRKTTGAGTEAFF
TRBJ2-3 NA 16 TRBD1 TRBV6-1 TGTGCCAGCAGTGCGAATCAGGGACAGAACACAGATACGCAGTATTTT CASSANQGQNTDTQYF
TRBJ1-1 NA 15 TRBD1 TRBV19 TGTGCCAGTAGTACTCGACAGGGGAGTCACACTGAAGCTTTCTTT CASSTRQGSHTEAFF
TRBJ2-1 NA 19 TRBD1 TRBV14 TGTGCCAGCAGCCAAGGAAGCCTTCCGAGACAGGGGTTCAACAATGAGCAGTTCTTC CASSQGSLPRQGFNNEQFF
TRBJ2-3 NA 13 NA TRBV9 TGTGCCAGCAGCGCCCCCTCCCCCGATACGCAGTATTTT CASSAPSPDTQYF
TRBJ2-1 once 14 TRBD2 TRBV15 TGTGCCACCAGCATGACTAGCGGGAGTTATGAGCAGTTCTTC CATSMTSGSYEQFF
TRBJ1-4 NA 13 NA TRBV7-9 TGTGCCAGCCGTTGGACGGAGGGAGAAAAACTGTTTTTT CASRWTEGEKLFF
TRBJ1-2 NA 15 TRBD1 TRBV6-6 TGTGCCAGCAGACCCACGGGACAGGGGTTCTATGGCTACACCTTC CASRPTGQGFYGYTF
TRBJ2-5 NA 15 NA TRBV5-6 TGTGCCAGCAGCCTACGGCGGTTACTGGTAGAGACCCAGTACTTC CASSLRRLLVETQYF
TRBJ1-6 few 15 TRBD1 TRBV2 TGTGCCAGCAGTCCCAGGACAGGTTCCGATTCACCCCTCCACTTT CASSPRTGSDSPLHF
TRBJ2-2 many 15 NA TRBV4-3 TGCGCCAGCAGCCAAGATCCAGCGAACACCGGGGAGCTGTTTTTT CASSQDPANTGELFF
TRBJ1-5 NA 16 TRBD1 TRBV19 TGTGCCACGACCACAGGGGGTTACGAGGGCAATCAGCCCCAGCATTTT CATTTGGYEGNQPQHF
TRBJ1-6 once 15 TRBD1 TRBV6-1 TGTGCCAGCAGTGAAGGAACAGGGGATTTTTCACCCCTCCACTTT CASSEGTGDFSPLHF
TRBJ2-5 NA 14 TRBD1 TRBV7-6 TGTGCCAGCAGCTTACAGGGGGCTCGGGAGACCCAGTACTTC CASSLQGARETQYF
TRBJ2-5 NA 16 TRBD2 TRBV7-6 TGTGCCAGCAGCCAGGTCGGGACTACAATAAGAGAGACCCAGTACTTC CASSQVGTTIRETQYF
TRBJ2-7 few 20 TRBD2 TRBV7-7 TGTGCCAGCAGCTTAGTTGTAGCAGGGTCTGAAGCGGGACCCGGACACGAGCAGTACTTC CASSLVVAGSEAGPGHEQYF
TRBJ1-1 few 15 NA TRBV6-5 TGTGCCAGCAGTTATTTGGGCGGGGGAGGGACTGAAGCTTTCTTT CASSYLGGGGTEAFF
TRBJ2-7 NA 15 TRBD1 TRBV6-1 TGTGCCAGCAGTGACTTACCCGGGACAGCCTACGAGCAGTACTTC CASSDLPGTAYEQYF
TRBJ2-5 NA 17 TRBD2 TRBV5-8 TGTGCCAGCGGAGTGACTAGCGGGGCCTGGCCGGGGTCGGCCCAGTACTTC CASGVTSGAWPGSAQYF
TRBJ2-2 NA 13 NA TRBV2 TGTGCCAGCAGTGACACAGGGCACGGGGAGCTGTTTTTT CASSDTGHGELFF
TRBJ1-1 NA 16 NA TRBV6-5 TGTGCCAGCAGTTACTCACTTGGTCTCGCGAACACTGAAGCTTTCTTT CASSYSLGLANTEAFF